Below are 15 T cell receptor beta chains sequenced from a single sample in a study of Ad26.COV2.S vaccination and SARS-CoV-2 variants (TCRdb year 2021). Libraries came from the immunoSEQ multiplex PCR assay. TCRdb re-hosts the immuneACCESS table, in-frame sequences only. Its copies lack some clones; in the studies checked, an unresolved V gene accounts for under half of them, and the cause for the rest is not known. The table for this sample lists some 480,000 clones; around nine tenths of them were counted only once. 9.5% to 15% of the sample goes to the ten largest clones. Taken with the paper, the label for treatment or condition translates to: roughly 20 received Ad26.COV2.S at low or high dose, single or two shots; five or six received placebo; per-sample allocation not given. Repertoires of vaccine and placebo recipients were sequenced from samples collected on day 63 after the first injection.

Source: peripheral blood, taken in a trial of Ad26.COV2.S vaccine versus placebo. Receptor source: a person aged 18 to 59 who received the Ad26.COV2.S COVID-19 vaccine or a placebo.

This clone was counted once. The V gene is TRBV20-1, the J gene TRBJ2-1; D could derive from TRBD1 or TRBD2 (5 bases each). In germline, CDR1 is DFQATT, CDR2 SNEGSKA (reference sequence). The V end lost 3 bases, the J end lost 0 bases, and 9 bases lay between the germline ends. The CDR3 runs to 14 residues. CDR3 in amino acids: CSASFGASYNEQFF. The CDR3 DNA follows: TGCAGTGCTAGTTTCGGGGCCTCCTACAATGAGCAGTTCTTC.

The chain couples TRBV7-2 to TRBJ2-7, with a possible D match to TRBD2 (5 bases). The V end was cut by 2 bases, the J end by 3 bases, with 11 bases between. In germline, CDR1 is SGHTA, CDR2 FQGNSA. CDR3 size: 14 residues. The CDR3 DNA reads TGTGCCAGCAGCTTAAGGGAGTGGAACTACGAGCAGTACTTC. It is translated as CASSLREWNYEQYF.

The chain combines TRBV7-2 with TRBJ2-5; D perhaps matches TRBD2 (5 bases). The CDR3 has 13 residues. Germline assignment: CDR1 SGHTA and CDR2 FQGNSA. V lost 5 bases and J lost 5, with 12 bases in between. The CDR3 loop is CASSPGSLETQYF. The CDR3, as DNA: TGTGCCAGCAGCCCTGGGAGCCTGGAGACCCAGTACTTC.

The chain joins TRBV30 to TRBJ1-2, with D possibly TRBD1 on 6 matching bases. The V gene's germline CDR1 is GTSNPN and CDR2 SVGIG (reference sequence). V was cut by 2 bases and J by 7 bases, with 17 bases left in between. The CDR3 extends over 14 amino acids. CDR3 loop: CAWSLPEGGAGYTF. Written as DNA, the CDR3 is TGTGCCTGGAGTCTCCCTGAGGGGGGCGCTGGCTACACCTTC.

The chain carries TRBV20-1 and TRBJ2-1; the match to TRBD2 covers 12 bases. The CDR3 contains 14 residues. Trimming at V came to 3 bases and at J to 10 bases, leaving 7 bases not matched to a gene. Germline loops: CDR1 DFQATT, CDR2 SNEGSKA (reference sequence). The CDR3 spells CSASRLAGVGEQFF. The CDR3 DNA follows: TGCAGTGCTAGTCGACTAGCGGGAGTCGGCGAGCAGTTCTTC.

The rearrangement links TRBV10-3 to TRBJ1-1; D gene uncertain. Trimming took 11 bases from V and 1 from J, leaving 17 bases between them. This CDR3 has 14 amino acids. CDR1 ENHRY and CDR2 SYGVKD come from the germline V gene. The CDR3 sequence is CAAQNGRGNTEAFF. CDR3 DNA: TGTGCCGCCCAGAATGGTCGGGGGAACACTGAAGCTTTCTTT.

The V gene is TRBV18, the J gene TRBJ1-1, with D perhaps matching TRBD1 (5 bases). CDR3 length: 15 amino acids. The V gene lost 1 base and the J gene lost 8 bases, with 17 bases spanning the gap. CDR1 and CDR2 from the germline V gene are KGHSH and LQKENI. DNA for the CDR3: TGTGCCAGCTCACCACAATTGGTCGGACGGGGGGAAGCTTTCTTT. It yields the protein CASSPQLVGRGEAFF.

The chain links TRBV25-1 to TRBJ2-7; D is undetermined. CDR1 is MGHDK and CDR2 is SYGVNS in the germline V gene. This CDR3 is built from 13 residues. With 4 bases removed from V and 6 bases from J, the gap between germline ends came to 13 bases. The DNA of the CDR3 is TGTGCCAGCAGTGTCCGGGCGAGAAGCGAGCAGTACTTC. It is translated as CASSVRARSEQYF.

CDR3 loop: CSVGLTQETQYF. CDR3 coding DNA: TGCAGCGTCGGACTAACCCAAGAGACCCAGTACTTC. J is TRBJ2-5 and V is TRBV29-1, with D perhaps matching TRBD2 (6 bases). Germline assignment: CDR1 SQVTM and CDR2 ANQGSEA. V lost 6 bases to trimming and J lost 1 base, with 9 bases between them. The CDR3 has 12 residues.

The CDR3 reads CASSPRQSSNTEAFF. The CDR3 coding sequence is TGTGCCAGCAGCCCGAGACAGTCTTCGAACACTGAAGCTTTCTTT. This rearrangement joins TRBV5-4 to TRBJ1-1; D perhaps matches TRBD1 (5 bases). The CDR3 contains 15 residues. In germline, CDR1 is SGHNT, CDR2 YYREEE (reference sequence). Trimming removed 4 bases from V and 1 base from J, with 14 bases in between.

The chain joins TRBV28 to TRBJ1-3; a weak D match, TRBD1 (5 bases). Germline V gene sequence: CDR1 MDHEN, CDR2 SYDVKM. The CDR3 length is 13 residues. V shed 6 bases and J shed 7 bases, with 13 bases lying between them. The CDR3 spells CASRNPGGNTIYF. The CDR3 nucleotides read TGTGCCAGCAGGAACCCTGGGGGGAACACCATATATTTT.

The chain employs TRBV27 and TRBJ1-1; 9 nucleotides agree with TRBD1. The CDR3 totals 15 residues. The ends lost 5 bases at V and 6 bases at J; junction bases unmatched: 10. Germline V gene lookup returns CDR1 MNHEY and CDR2 SMNVEV (reference sequence). The DNA of the CDR3 is TGTGCCAGCAGTCCCAACAGGGGGCCGAAGCCTGAAGCTTTCTTT. Amino acids: CASSPNRGPKPEAFF.

With respect to this clone: Other nucleotide sequences in the sample specify the same CDR3. This chain links TRBV5-1 with TRBJ2-2; D remains ambiguous. The germline V gene encodes CDR1 SGHRS and CDR2 YFSETQ. This CDR3 region has 15 residues. Trimming took 0 bases from V and 3 from J, leaving 9 bases between them. The CDR3 protein is CASSLDGRDTGELFF. The CDR3 bases are TGCGCCAGCAGCTTGGATGGACGCGACACCGGGGAGCTGTTTTTT.

The chain uses TRBV3-1 (or the pseudogene TRBV3-2) and TRBJ2-3; D gene ambiguous. Deletions cut 0 bases from V and 7 bases from J, with 2 bases between. This CDR3 is 11 amino acids long. Germline CDR1 LGHDT, CDR2 YNNKEL (reference sequence). The CDR3 nucleotides read TGTGCCAGCAGCCAAGATCATACGCAGTATTTT. Protein sequence: CASSQDHTQYF.

This clone came up once. This chain connects TRBV19 to TRBJ1-5, with D unresolved. This CDR3 is 16 amino acids long. The germline gives CDR1 LNHDA, CDR2 SQIVND (reference sequence). The V end was cut by 8 bases, the J end by 5 bases, with 22 bases between. The DNA for the CDR3 is TGTGCCAGTCGCTCCCCCGTTGGGGTTTCGGATCAGCCCCAGCATTTT. Its protein product is CASRSPVGVSDQPQHF.